Listed here are 18 T cell receptor beta chains from one sample, sequenced in a study of T cells in Graves' hyperthyroidism and ophthalmopathy. Amplification of TCR beta CDR3 regions used RNA as the template. Researchers ran a first-round RT-PCR on the TCR CDR3 using the HTBI primer set. Via MiXCR, TCRdb re-called the multiplex PCR reads, giving one row per CDR3 protein. The sample records about half a million distinct CDR3 sequences, about 20% being singletons. Material for sequencing was blood. These receptors were obtained from an older woman with Graves' ophthalmopathy.

This clonotype occurred a few times. The chain links TRBV3-1 to TRBJ2-3, with TRBD2 matching over 12 bases. Germline CDR1 LGHDT, CDR2 YNNKEL (reference sequence). The CDR3 sequence is 15 residues long. With 4 bases clipped from V and 10 bases from J, the junction kept 9 bases outside the gene matches. The CDR3 DNA sequence: TGTGCCAGCAGCCCACAGACTAGCGGGAGTATCCCGCAGTATTTT. Its translation: CASSPQTSGSIPQYF.

The chain joins TRBV7-9 to TRBJ2-3; 9 bases agree with TRBD2. The CDR3 spans 16 residues. The germline gives CDR1 SEHNR, CDR2 FQNEAQ (reference sequence). The J segment lost 3 bases and the V segment lost 6 bases, leaving 10 bases of the junction unmatched. CDR3 residues: CASRWEASGKTDTQYF. Written as DNA, the CDR3 is TGTGCCAGCAGATGGGAAGCTAGCGGGAAAACAGATACGCAGTATTTT.

This clonotype was detected a few times. The CDR3 bases are TGTGCCAGCAGTTTGCGGGGCCCGAGCTCCTACGAGCAGTACTTC. Protein: CASSLRGPSSYEQYF. V and J are TRBV27 and TRBJ2-7; maybe TRBD2 (6 bases). Germline assignment: CDR1 MNHEY and CDR2 SMNVEV (reference sequence). The CDR3 sequence is 15 residues long. V gave up 3 bases and J gave up 0 bases, with 12 bases separating them.

This clonotype has more than one count but fewer than ten. In DNA, the CDR3 is TGTGCCAGCAGTTACTACACCCGCGCAAAAATAGGGGCCCAGTACTTC. Its protein is CASSYYTRAKIGAQYF. The chain joins TRBV6-2 or TRBV6-3 to TRBJ2-5; a possible D gene is TRBD1 (5 bases). Trimming cost V 1 base and J 9 bases, with 21 bases left between them. Germline V gene sequence: CDR1 MNHEY, CDR2 SVGEGT. The CDR3 runs 16 residues.

This chain connects TRBV27 to TRBJ1-1; D may be TRBD1 (6 bases). V was clipped by 5 bases and J by 3 bases, with 19 bases between them. The CDR3 runs 16 residues. Germline V gene lookup returns CDR1 MNHEY and CDR2 SMNVEV (reference sequence). As DNA, the CDR3 is TGTGCCAGCAGTCCCCAACAGGGTTTTATTTACACTGAAGCTTTCTTT. Residues: CASSPQQGFIYTEAFF.

This clonotype has at least ten counts. The J gene is TRBJ1-2, the V gene TRBV7-9; 8 nucleotides match TRBD1. Germline V gene sequence: CDR1 SEHNR, CDR2 FQNEAQ (reference sequence). This CDR3 region has 13 residues. The ends lost 5 bases at V and 8 bases at J; junction bases unmatched: 7. CDR3 loop: CASSPQGAQGYTF. As DNA, the CDR3 is TGTGCCAGCAGCCCCCAGGGGGCGCAGGGCTACACCTTC.

The V and J genes are TRBV14 and TRBJ2-7; 10 positions match TRBD1. The V gene end was trimmed by 2 bases and the J gene end by 3 bases; junction bases not matched to a gene: 4. Germline CDR1 and CDR2: SGHDN and FVKESK. The CDR3 runs to 15 residues. The CDR3 region has the DNA TGTGCCAGCAGCCAAAAGGACAGGGGGAGCTACGAGCAGTACTTC. This translates into CASSQKDRGSYEQYF.

The gene calls are TRBV6-4 and TRBJ2-2; D uncertain. V was cut by 6 bases and J by 1 base, with 9 bases left in between. This CDR3 spans 14 amino acids. The germline CDR1 and CDR2 sequences are MRHNA and SNTAGT. CDR3 sequence (DNA): TGTGCCAGCAGCCAGCTGCTGAACACCGGGGAGCTGTTTTTT. Protein product: CASSQLLNTGELFF.

V and J are TRBV5-6 and TRBJ2-2, with TRBD2 identical over 11 bases. This CDR3 is built from 15 residues. Losses at the gene ends were 4 bases for V and 7 bases for J; bases not matched to a gene: 6. Germline V gene data show CDR1 as SGHDT and CDR2 as YYEEEE. CDR3 in DNA: TGTGCCAGCAGCCGACTAGCGGGAACGTTCGGGGAGCTGTTTTTT. Residues: CASSRLAGTFGELFF. Full variable domain (outside the CDR3, taken from reference TRBV5-6 and TRBJ2-2): DAGVTQSPTHLIKTRGQQVTLRCSPKSGHDTVSWYQQALGQGPQFIFQYYEEEERQRGNFPDRFSGHQFPNYSSELNVNALLLGDSALYLCASSRLAGTFGELFFGEGSRLTVL.

In the case of this clonotype: Since a much larger clone is just one base distant, this may be a read error. The chain links TRBV12-3 or TRBV12-4 to TRBJ1-1; TRBD1 might be the D (5 bases). This CDR3 contains 13 residues. V dropped 10 bases and J dropped 8 bases, with 20 bases sitting between them. As DNA, the CDR3 is TGTGCCAACACTTTAGGGGCCCCCGGGGAAGCTTTCTTT. Encoded protein: CANTLGAPGEAFF.

This chain connects TRBV5-1 to TRBJ2-3; TRBD2 is a possible D gene (8 bases). Germline V gene data show CDR1 as SGHRS and CDR2 as YFSETQ. The CDR3 sequence is 16 residues long. Trimming cost V 0 bases and J 4 bases, with 15 bases left between them. The CDR3 nucleotides read TGCGCCAGCAGCTTGGAGGGACTAGGGGGCGCAGATACGCAGTATTTT. This codes for CASSLEGLGGADTQYF.

This clonotype has only a few counts. The chain recombines TRBV10-1 with TRBJ1-1; tentatively, D is TRBD1 (5 bases). The V end lost 2 bases, the J end lost 2 bases, and 9 bases lay between the germline ends. This CDR3 spans 14 amino acids. Germline assignment: CDR1 WNHNN and CDR2 SYGVQD (reference sequence). CDR3 region: CASSEGGANTEAFF. DNA for the CDR3: TGCGCCAGCAGTGAGGGGGGAGCCAACACTGAAGCTTTCTTT.

The chain uses TRBV29-1 and TRBJ1-2, with a tentative D call TRBD1 (5 bases). This CDR3 has 15 residues. Deletions cut 4 bases from V and 4 bases from J, with 19 bases between. Germline V gene sequence: CDR1 SQVTM, CDR2 ANQGSEA. The DNA of the CDR3 is TGCAGCGTTGGAGGGGCCAAGAACTCCGCCTATGGCTACACCTTC. This sequence encodes CSVGGAKNSAYGYTF.

This clonotype was recorded a few times. For the CDR3, the DNA is TGTGCCAGCAGCCGAGACAGATTTAGCAATCAGCCCCAGCATTTT. It yields the protein CASSRDRFSNQPQHF. J is TRBJ1-5 and V is TRBV7-3; a possible D gene is TRBD1 (5 bases). Germline lookup yields CDR1 SGHTA and CDR2 FQGTGA. Trimming shortened V by 5 bases and J by 0 bases, and 11 bases separated the two germline ends. The length of the CDR3 is 15 residues.

The genes are TRBV28 and TRBJ2-7, with 9 bases that match TRBD1. Losses at the gene ends were 5 bases for V and 0 bases for J; bases not matched to a gene: 11. CDR1 and CDR2 from the germline V gene are MDHEN and SYDVKM. This CDR3 region has 17 residues. The CDR3 bases are TGTGCCAGCAGTACACTCCCGGGACAGGGAAGCTCCTACGAGCAGTACTTC. It codes for CASSTLPGQGSSYEQYF.

The chain recombines TRBV7-3 with TRBJ2-3; D not certain. The CDR3 has 17 residues. The germline CDR1 and CDR2 sequences are SGHTA and FQGTGA. The V and J ends lost 4 bases and 2 bases respectively, with 19 bases between them. In nucleotides, the CDR3 is TGTGCCAGCAGCTCGGACCGGTTCAACACACACACAGATACGCAGTATTTT. Protein sequence: CASSSDRFNTHTDTQYF.

This chain joins TRBV7-2 and TRBJ2-5; D is uncertain. CDR1 is SGHTA, CDR2 FQGNSA, per germline. The germline V and J ends were trimmed by 1 base and 12 bases, with 15 bases remaining between them. The CDR3 length is 13 residues. CDR3 in amino acids: CASSLEGFGAKYF. The CDR3 region has the DNA TGTGCCAGCAGCTTAGAAGGGTTTGGAGCTAAGTACTTC. The variable domain in full, with the rest retrieved from reference TRBV7-2 and TRBJ2-5, is GAGVSQSPSNKVTEKGKDVELRCDPISGHTALYWYRQSLGQGLEFLIYFQGNSAPDKSGLPSDRFSAERTGGSVSTLTIQRTQQEDSAVYLCASSLEGFGAKYFGPGTRLLVL.

In this sample, this clonotype turned up a few times. J is TRBJ2-2 and V is TRBV20-1, with 7 bases that match TRBD2. After removal of 0 bases from V and 1 base from J, the junction contained 2 bases not matched to a gene. CDR3 size: 15 residues. The germline V gene encodes CDR1 DFQATT and CDR2 SNEGSKA (reference sequence). CDR3 bases: TGCAGTGCTAGAGATGGCGGGAGGAACACCGGGGAGCTGTTTTTT. This translates into CSARDGGRNTGELFF.